These 15 T cell receptor beta chains share one sample of origin, sequenced in a study of blood T cells in healthy people across ages. Next came a second PCR, run for about 7 to 12 cycles, which used a sample-barcoded 5' primer along with a J-beta primer mix. MiXCR, applied by TCRdb to the 5' RACE reads, yields one record per CDR3 protein. The sample carries roughly 730,000 distinct CDR3 sequences, roughly 56% recorded once. What was sequenced was blood. These TCRs come from a man aged 35 to 55 in good health.

The rearrangement joins TRBV12-3 or TRBV12-4 to TRBJ1-5; D not resolved. The CDR3 length is 17 residues. Trimming shortened V by 2 bases and J by 0 bases, and 14 bases separated the two germline ends. Here the CDR3 DNA reads TGTGCCAGCAGTTTAAGGGAGGGTCTTATTAGCAATCAGCCCCAGCATTTT. This gives the protein CASSLREGLISNQPQHF.

This sequence joins TRBV5-6 and TRBJ2-3, with a weak D call TRBD2 (7 bases). This CDR3 is 15 amino acids long. Trimming took 7 bases from V and 3 from J, leaving 18 bases between them. The germline V gene encodes CDR1 SGHDT and CDR2 YYEEEE. This CDR3 reads CASSFWGGVTDTQYF. Written as DNA, the CDR3 is TGTGCCAGCTCCTTTTGGGGGGGCGTAACAGATACGCAGTATTTT.

The chain employs TRBV28 and TRBJ1-5; no clear D gene. Germline V gene sequence: CDR1 MDHEN, CDR2 SYDVKM. The germline V and J ends were trimmed by 5 bases and 3 bases, with 14 bases remaining between them. This CDR3 has 15 residues. In nucleotides, the CDR3 is TGTGCCAGCAGTCCGGGTTCCCCTTTCAATCAGCCCCAGCATTTT. Protein: CASSPGSPFNQPQHF.

The chain combines TRBV7-2 with TRBJ1-2, with a possible D match to TRBD1 (5 bases). The CDR3 has 15 residues. CDR1 is SGHTA and CDR2 is FQGNSA in the germline V gene. Trimming stripped 4 bases from V and 0 bases from J, with 12 bases between. The DNA of the CDR3 is TGTGCCAGCAGCTCAACCCGGGGCTCTAACTATGGCTACACCTTC. Amino acids: CASSSTRGSNYGYTF.

This clonotype appeared a few times. The chain couples TRBV7-9 to TRBJ2-7; 7 nucleotides line up with TRBD2. CDR3 size: 15 residues. J lost 3 bases, V lost 0 bases, and 5 bases had no gene match. The germline CDR1 and CDR2 sequences are SEHNR and FQNEAQ (reference sequence). The CDR3 nucleotides are TGTGCCAGCAGCTTAGCGGCGGGACTAATCTACGAGCAGTACTTC. Translation: CASSLAAGLIYEQYF.

The rearrangement joins TRBV7-3 to TRBJ2-1; tentatively, D is TRBD2 (6 bases). V lost 4 bases, J lost 9 bases, and 16 bases lay in between. In germline, CDR1 is SGHTA, CDR2 FQGTGA. CDR3 length: 14 amino acids. In DNA form, the CDR3 reads TGTGCCAGCAGCTCCCCCGCGGGGCGGGCTGAGCAGTTCTTC. It translates to CASSSPAGRAEQFF.

This clonotype was seen at least ten times. V is TRBV29-1 and J is TRBJ2-6; 9 bases map to TRBD1. The CDR3 loop spans 18 amino acids. Trimming cost V 4 bases and J 1 base; bases outside gene matches: 11. The germline CDR1 and CDR2 sequences are SQVTM and ANQGSEA. The CDR3, as DNA: TGCAGCGTTGGGATCGGGACAGGGAGTTCGTCTGGGGCCAACGTCCTGACTTTC. It translates to CSVGIGTGSSSGANVLTF.

The rearrangement uses TRBV12-3 or TRBV12-4 and TRBJ2-1, with TRBD2 identical over 10 bases. CDR3 size: 15 residues. Unmatched junction bases numbered 8, after V lost 6 bases and J lost 6 bases. Here the CDR3 reads CASSILAGAINEQFF. The CDR3 nucleotides read TGTGCCAGCAGCATCCTAGCGGGGGCAATCAATGAGCAGTTCTTC.

This clonotype showed up many times. The chain combines TRBV18 with TRBJ2-1; 7 bases are shared with TRBD2. This CDR3 comprises 15 residues. Germline CDR1 is KGHSH and CDR2 is LQKENI. Trimming took 6 bases from V and 7 from J; bases not matched to a gene: 12. CDR3: CASSRGGSIVNEQFF. CDR3 nucleotide sequence: TGTGCCAGCTCCCGGGGCGGGAGCATCGTAAATGAGCAGTTCTTC.

The genes are TRBV10-3 and TRBJ2-7; 7 nucleotides match TRBD1. Germline V gene lookup returns CDR1 ENHRY and CDR2 SYGVKD. The CDR3 runs 16 residues. Trimming removed 2 bases from V and 0 bases from J; junction bases left unmatched: 7. Here the CDR3 reads CAISERGTASSYEQYF. Written as DNA, the CDR3 is TGTGCCATCAGTGAGAGGGGGACAGCGTCCTCCTACGAGCAGTACTTC.

The chain joins TRBV20-1 to TRBJ2-7; 10 positions agree with TRBD2. The closer fit of TRBJ2-5 to the DNA end suggests the J call may be wrong. This CDR3 has 16 amino acids. CDR1 and CDR2 from the germline V gene are DFQATT and SNEGSKA (reference sequence). CDR3 bases: TGCAGTGCTAGAGATCCGTCTAGCGGGAGTTCTGAGACCCAGTACTTC. Translation: CSARDPSSGSSETQYF.

The chain couples TRBV7-6 to TRBJ2-1, with D perhaps TRBD2 (5 bases). The V end lost 5 bases, the J end lost 0 bases, and 11 bases lay between the germline ends. The CDR3 contains 15 residues. CDR1 and CDR2 from the germline V gene are SGHVS and FNYEAQ. CDR3 protein: CASSGDRDSYNEQFF. In DNA, the CDR3 is TGTGCCAGCAGCGGTGATCGGGACTCCTACAATGAGCAGTTCTTC.

DNA of the CDR3: TGCAGTGCTAGAGAGGGAGGGCCGAACACCGGGGAGCTGTTTTTT. Translated, it gives CSAREGGPNTGELFF. V gene TRBV20-1 combines with J gene TRBJ2-2; 7 bases are shared with TRBD2. CDR3 size: 15 residues. V dropped 0 bases and J dropped 0; count of bases not matched to a gene: 1. Per the germline V gene, CDR1 is DFQATT and CDR2 is SNEGSKA (reference sequence).

This clonotype was counted a few times. V gene TRBV28 combines with J gene TRBJ2-3, with 10 bases fitting TRBD2. J lost 4 bases, V lost 6 bases, and 13 bases had no gene match. Looked up from germline, CDR1 is MDHEN and CDR2 is SYDVKM. CDR3 length equals 17 residues. The CDR3 DNA is TGTGCCAGCAGAAGGCCGAGCGGGAGGGCGTCCCCAGATACGCAGTATTTT. Residues: CASRRPSGRASPDTQYF.

The rearrangement uses TRBV6-6 and TRBJ2-3; D assignment may be TRBD1 or TRBD2 (5 bases each). Per germline, CDR1 MNHNY and CDR2 SVGAGI (reference sequence). V gave up 0 bases and J gave up 2 bases, with 15 bases separating them. CDR3 length equals 17 residues. The CDR3, as DNA: TGTGCCAGCAGTTACTCGGGGCTAGCCGATTACACAGATACGCAGTATTTT. It specifies CASSYSGLADYTDTQYF.